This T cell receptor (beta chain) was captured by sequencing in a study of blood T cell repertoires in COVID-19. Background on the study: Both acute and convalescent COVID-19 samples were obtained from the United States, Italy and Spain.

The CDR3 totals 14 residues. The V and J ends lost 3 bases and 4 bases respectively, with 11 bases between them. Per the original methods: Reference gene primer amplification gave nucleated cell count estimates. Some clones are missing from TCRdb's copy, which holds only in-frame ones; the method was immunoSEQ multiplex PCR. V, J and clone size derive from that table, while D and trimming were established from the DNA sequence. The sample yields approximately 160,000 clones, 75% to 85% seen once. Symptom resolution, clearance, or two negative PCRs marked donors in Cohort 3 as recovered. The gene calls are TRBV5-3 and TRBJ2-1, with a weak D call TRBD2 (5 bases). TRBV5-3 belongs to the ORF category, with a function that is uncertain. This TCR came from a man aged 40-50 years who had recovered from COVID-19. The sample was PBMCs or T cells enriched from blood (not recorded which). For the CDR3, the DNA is TGTGCCAGAAGCTGTAAGGGAGCTTACAATGAGCAGTTCTTC. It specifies CARSCKGAYNEQFF.